Each of the 14 T cell receptor beta chains below was sequenced from the same sample in a study of Ad26.COV2.S vaccination and SARS-CoV-2 variants. As to treatment: 15 to 20 received Ad26.COV2.S at low or high dose, single or two shots; several received placebo; per-sample allocation not given. The study sampled participants on day 63 after the first vaccine or placebo injection. Assay used: immunoSEQ multiplex PCR; TCRdb lists only in-frame clones, some missing. In the table there are 500,000 or so clones, 80% to 90% of which are singletons. Sequenced here: peripheral blood, sampled in a trial of Ad26.COV2.S vaccine versus placebo. The source of these receptors is a person aged 18-60 years who received the Ad26.COV2.S COVID-19 vaccine or a placebo.

For this clone: This CDR3 is also generated by other DNA sequences in the sample. The chain joins TRBV28 to TRBJ1-5; D remains unclear. Germline CDR1 reads MDHEN; CDR2 reads SYDVKM. Trimming took 3 bases from V and 6 from J, leaving 3 bases between them. This CDR3 spans 11 amino acids. DNA for the CDR3: TGTGCCAGCAGTTTGAGTCAGCCCCAGCATTTT. Protein product: CASSLSQPQHF.

The chain recombines TRBV7-3 with TRBJ2-7; 7 positions match TRBD2. Germline V gene sequence: CDR1 SGHTA, CDR2 FQGTGA. This CDR3 has 14 amino acids. J gave up 2 bases and V 5 bases, and 6 bases lay outside the gene matches. DNA for the CDR3: TGTGCCAGCAGCAGCCACGGGGGGACCTACGAGCAGTACTTC. The encoded protein is CASSSHGGTYEQYF.

The V gene is TRBV30, the J gene TRBJ1-4; D is unclear. The V and J ends lost 5 bases and 5 bases respectively, with 12 bases between them. The germline V gene encodes CDR1 GTSNPN and CDR2 SVGIG (reference sequence). The CDR3 is 13 amino acids. The CDR3 sequence: CAWGSGMNEKLFF. The CDR3 DNA sequence: TGTGCCTGGGGTTCCGGGATGAATGAAAAACTGTTTTTT.

The rearrangement uses TRBV6-5 and TRBJ1-5; 7 bases map to TRBD1. The length of the CDR3 is 16 residues. V was clipped by 4 bases and J by 3 bases; unmatched bases: 9. CDR1 and CDR2 (germline): MNHEY, SVGAGI. The CDR3 DNA is TGTGCCAGCAGTTCCGTCGACAGGGTACCCAATCAGCCCCAGCATTTT. This translates into CASSSVDRVPNQPQHF.

The genes are TRBV6-2 or TRBV6-3 and TRBJ2-3; 11 positions agree with TRBD1. Unmatched junction bases numbered 12, after V lost 6 bases and J lost 4 bases. This CDR3 comprises 17 residues. The germline gives CDR1 MNHEY, CDR2 SVGEGT. The chain's CDR3 is CASSHSLGQGVPDTQYF. The DNA of the CDR3 is TGTGCCAGCAGCCACTCCCTGGGACAGGGGGTGCCAGATACGCAGTATTTT.

This chain uses TRBV9 with TRBJ2-3; D might be TRBD1 or TRBD2, each matching 5 bases. Trimming pared 0 bases from V and 10 bases from J, leaving 21 bases between. The V gene's germline CDR1 is SGDLS and CDR2 YYNGEE. The CDR3 sequence is 16 residues long. CDR3 in amino acids: CASSVVSGQGLGAQYF. For the CDR3, the DNA is TGTGCCAGCAGCGTAGTCTCCGGGCAGGGCCTCGGGGCGCAGTATTTT.

To note about this clone: The same CDR3 is also encoded by other DNA sequences in this sample. The J gene is TRBJ1-6, the V gene TRBV27; maybe TRBD1 (5 bases). The CDR3 is made up of 13 amino acids. Germline loops: CDR1 MNHEY, CDR2 SMNVEV (reference sequence). Trimming removed 3 bases from V and 7 bases from J, with 7 bases in between. CDR3: CASSLGRNSPLHF. The CDR3 DNA reads TGTGCCAGCAGTTTGGGACGGAATTCACCCCTCCACTTT.

V and J are TRBV29-1 and TRBJ1-1; D remains ambiguous. The germline gives CDR1 SQVTM, CDR2 ANQGSEA. The CDR3 has 15 residues. The V end was cut by 0 bases, the J end by 0 bases, with 11 bases between. This CDR3 reads CSVEENWALNTEAFF. Here the CDR3 DNA reads TGCAGCGTTGAAGAAAATTGGGCCCTGAACACTGAAGCTTTCTTT.

The CDR3 here is CASRPGREFQETQYF. In DNA, the CDR3 is TGTGCCAGCAGGCCGGGACGGGAGTTCCAAGAGACCCAGTACTTC. The chain has TRBV7-9 and TRBJ2-5, with D perhaps matching TRBD2 (6 bases). The germline V and J ends were trimmed by 6 bases and 1 base, with 15 bases remaining between them. The CDR3 totals 15 residues. Germline CDR1 SEHNR, CDR2 FQNEAQ (reference sequence).

The rearrangement links TRBV5-1 to TRBJ1-3; D not resolved. Trimming left V 3 bases short and J 2 bases short, with 6 bases between. Germline CDR1 is SGHRS and CDR2 is YFSETQ. The CDR3 is made up of 13 amino acids. The CDR3 DNA reads TGCGCCAGCAGCTACAGCCCTGGAAACACCATATATTTT. Translated, it gives CASSYSPGNTIYF.

V usage is TRBV3-1 (or the pseudogene TRBV3-2) and J usage is TRBJ2-7, with 7 bases aligning to TRBD2. V trimming: 4 bases; J trimming: 5 bases; junction bases outside the gene matches: 11. The length of the CDR3 is 15 residues. Germline V lookup: CDR1 LGHDT, CDR2 YNNKEL (reference sequence). This CDR3 reads CASSRMAGVSDEQYF. CDR3 nucleotides: TGTGCCAGCAGCCGAATGGCGGGGGTGAGCGACGAGCAGTACTTC.

The V call is TRBV6-1, the J call TRBJ1-5; D call uncertain. Per germline, CDR1 MNHNS and CDR2 SASEGT. The CDR3 totals 15 residues. The V and J ends lost 2 bases and 4 bases respectively, with 12 bases between them. CDR3 DNA: TGTGCCAGCAGTGAAACGTGGGGAAGAAATCAGCCCCAGCATTTT. Translating gives CASSETWGRNQPQHF.

In its sample, this clone was seen once. The rearrangement joins TRBV15 to TRBJ2-6, with D maybe TRBD1 (5 bases). CDR1 is LNHNV, CDR2 YYDKDF, per germline (reference sequence). Trimming shortened V by 2 bases and J by 4 bases, and 12 bases separated the two germline ends. This CDR3 contains 16 residues. CDR3 protein: CATSRPTVSGANVLTF. The CDR3 DNA is TGTGCCACCAGCAGACCGACAGTCTCCGGGGCCAACGTCCTGACTTTC.

The chain recombines TRBV5-1 with TRBJ2-1, with D maybe TRBD1 (5 bases). This CDR3 is 12 amino acids long. Trimming took 2 bases from V and 8 from J, leaving 8 bases between them. Germline V lookup: CDR1 SGHRS, CDR2 YFSETQ. The CDR3 protein is CASSLQVYEQFF. In DNA, the CDR3 is TGCGCCAGCAGCTTACAGGTTTATGAGCAGTTCTTC.